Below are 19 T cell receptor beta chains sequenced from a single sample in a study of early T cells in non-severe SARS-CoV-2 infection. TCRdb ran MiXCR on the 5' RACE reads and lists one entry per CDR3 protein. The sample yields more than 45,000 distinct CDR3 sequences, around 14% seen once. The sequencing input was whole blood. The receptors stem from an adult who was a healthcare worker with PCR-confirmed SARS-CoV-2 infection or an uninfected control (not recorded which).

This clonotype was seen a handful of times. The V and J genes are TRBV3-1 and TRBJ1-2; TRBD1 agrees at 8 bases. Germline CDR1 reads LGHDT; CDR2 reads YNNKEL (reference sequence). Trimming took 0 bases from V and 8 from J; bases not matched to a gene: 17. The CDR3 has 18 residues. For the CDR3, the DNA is TGTGCCAGCAGCCAAGATACGGCAGGGGGCTGGTCGGCGGGCGGCTACACCTTC. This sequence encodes CASSQDTAGGWSAGGYTF. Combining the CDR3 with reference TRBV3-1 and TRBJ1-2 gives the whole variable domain DTAVSQTPKYLVTQMGNDKSIKCEQNLGHDTMYWYKQDSKKFLKIMFSYNNKELIINETVPNRFSPKSPDKAHLNLHINSLELGDSAVYFCASSQDTAGGWSAGGYTFGSGTRLTVV.

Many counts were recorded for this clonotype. CDR3 in amino acids: CASSEQGSFSGNTIYF. The CDR3 DNA sequence: TGTGCCAGCAGTGAGCAGGGCAGTTTCTCTGGAAACACCATATATTTT. The V call is TRBV6-1, the J call TRBJ1-3, with D possibly being TRBD1 (5 bases). V was trimmed by 3 bases and J by 0 bases, leaving 12 bases between them. CDR3 length equals 16 residues. The germline gives CDR1 MNHNS, CDR2 SASEGT.

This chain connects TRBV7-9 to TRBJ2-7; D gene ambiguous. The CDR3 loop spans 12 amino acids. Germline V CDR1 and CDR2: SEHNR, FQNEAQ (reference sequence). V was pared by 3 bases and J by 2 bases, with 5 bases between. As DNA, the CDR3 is TGTGCCAGCAGCTTTCAGCCCTACGAGCAGTACTTC. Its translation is CASSFQPYEQYF.

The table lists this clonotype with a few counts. The CDR3 protein is CASSSPGTQSYEQYF. For the CDR3, the DNA is TGTGCCAGCAGCTCACCCGGGACACAATCCTACGAGCAGTACTTC. V gene TRBV12-3 or TRBV12-4 combines with J gene TRBJ2-7; TRBD1 is a possible D gene (6 bases). V was clipped by 6 bases and J by 1 base, with 16 bases between them. The CDR3 runs to 15 residues.

CDR3 sequence: CATSDPPSGRAVDTQYF. The DNA of the CDR3 is TGTGCCACCAGTGACCCTCCTAGCGGGAGGGCCGTTGATACGCAGTATTTT. J is TRBJ2-3 and V is TRBV24-1; 12 bases agree with TRBD2. The germline V gene has CDR1 KGHDR and CDR2 SFDVKD. The CDR3 length is 17 residues. V lost 4 bases to trimming and J lost 6 bases; unmatched junction nucleotides: 10.

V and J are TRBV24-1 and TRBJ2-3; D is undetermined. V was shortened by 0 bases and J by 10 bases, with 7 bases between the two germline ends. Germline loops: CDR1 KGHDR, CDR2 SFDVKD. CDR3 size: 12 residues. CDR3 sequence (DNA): TGTGCCACCAGTGATTTGGGCCGTTCGCAGTATTTT. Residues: CATSDLGRSQYF.

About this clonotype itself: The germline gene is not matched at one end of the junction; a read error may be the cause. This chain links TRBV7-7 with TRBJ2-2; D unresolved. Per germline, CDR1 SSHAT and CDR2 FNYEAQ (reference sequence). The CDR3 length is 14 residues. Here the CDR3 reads CASTLGTNTGELFF. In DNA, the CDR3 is TGTGCTAGCACCTTGGGAACGAACACCGGGGAGCTGTTTTTT.

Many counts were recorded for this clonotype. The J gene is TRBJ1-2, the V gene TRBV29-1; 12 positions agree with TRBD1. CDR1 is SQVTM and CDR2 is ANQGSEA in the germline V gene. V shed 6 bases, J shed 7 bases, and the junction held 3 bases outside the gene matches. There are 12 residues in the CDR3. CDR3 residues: CSVGTGGGGYTF. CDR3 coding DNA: TGCAGCGTCGGGACAGGGGGCGGTGGCTACACCTTC.

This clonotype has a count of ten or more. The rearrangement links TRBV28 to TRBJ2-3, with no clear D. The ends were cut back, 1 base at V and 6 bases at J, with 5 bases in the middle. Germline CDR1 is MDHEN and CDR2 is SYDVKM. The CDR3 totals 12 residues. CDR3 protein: CASSLYPDTQYF. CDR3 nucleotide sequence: TGTGCCAGCAGTTTATATCCGGATACGCAGTATTTT.

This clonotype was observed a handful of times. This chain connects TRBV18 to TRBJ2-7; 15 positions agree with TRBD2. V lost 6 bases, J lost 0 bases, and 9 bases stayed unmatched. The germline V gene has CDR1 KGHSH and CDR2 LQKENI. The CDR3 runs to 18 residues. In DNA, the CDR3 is TGTGCCAGCTCCCCGGGACTAGCGGGGGGCCTTTTCTCCTACGAGCAGTACTTC. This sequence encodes CASSPGLAGGLFSYEQYF.

CDR3 amino acids: CASSDGGGITDTQYF. The CDR3 DNA follows: TGTGCCAGCAGTGACGGCGGGGGGATCACAGATACGCAGTATTTT. This sequence joins TRBV6-4 and TRBJ2-3, with 8 bases fitting TRBD2. Germline trimming cut 2 bases from V and 2 bases from J; bases unmatched to any gene: 3. CDR3 length: 15 residues. Germline V CDR1 and CDR2: MRHNA, SNTAGT.

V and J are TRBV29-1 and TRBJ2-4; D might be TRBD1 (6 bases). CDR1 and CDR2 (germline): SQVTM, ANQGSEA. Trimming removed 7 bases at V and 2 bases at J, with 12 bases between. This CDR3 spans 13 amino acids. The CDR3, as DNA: TGCAGCGCCGTCCAGGGGTCCAAAAACATTCAGTACTTC. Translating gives CSAVQGSKNIQYF.

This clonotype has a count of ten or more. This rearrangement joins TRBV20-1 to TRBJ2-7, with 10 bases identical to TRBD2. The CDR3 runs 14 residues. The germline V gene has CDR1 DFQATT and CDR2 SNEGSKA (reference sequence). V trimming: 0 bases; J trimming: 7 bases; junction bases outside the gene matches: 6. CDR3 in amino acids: CSARDPLAGVEQYF. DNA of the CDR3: TGCAGTGCTAGAGATCCCCTAGCGGGAGTAGAGCAGTACTTC.

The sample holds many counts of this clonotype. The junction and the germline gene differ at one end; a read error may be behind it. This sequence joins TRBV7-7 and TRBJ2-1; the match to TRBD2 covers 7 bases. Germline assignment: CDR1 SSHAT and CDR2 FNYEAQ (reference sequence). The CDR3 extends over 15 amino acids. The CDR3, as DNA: TGTGCTAGCAGCCTAGCGGAGGTCTCCTACAATGAGCAGTTCTTC. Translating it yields CASSLAEVSYNEQFF.

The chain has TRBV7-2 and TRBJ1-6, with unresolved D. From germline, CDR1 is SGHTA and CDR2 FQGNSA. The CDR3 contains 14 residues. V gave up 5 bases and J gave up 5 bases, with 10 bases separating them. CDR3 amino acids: CASSAGIHNSPLHF. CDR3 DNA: TGTGCCAGCAGCGCCGGAATCCATAATTCACCCCTCCACTTT.

CDR3 nucleotides: TGTGCCAGCAGCCCACTAGCGGGAGGGCCCCGAGAGCAGTACTTC. This encodes CASSPLAGGPREQYF. The V call is TRBV12-3 or TRBV12-4, the J call TRBJ2-7; 13 bases map to TRBD2. V was pared by 6 bases and J by 7 bases, with 9 bases of the junction left unmatched. This CDR3 is built from 15 residues.

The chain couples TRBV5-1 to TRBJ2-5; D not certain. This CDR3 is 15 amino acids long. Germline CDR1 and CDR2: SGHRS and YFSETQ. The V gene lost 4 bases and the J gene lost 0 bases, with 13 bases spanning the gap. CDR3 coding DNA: TGCGCCAGCAGCCATGACTCCACAGACCAAGAGACCCAGTACTTC. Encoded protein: CASSHDSTDQETQYF.

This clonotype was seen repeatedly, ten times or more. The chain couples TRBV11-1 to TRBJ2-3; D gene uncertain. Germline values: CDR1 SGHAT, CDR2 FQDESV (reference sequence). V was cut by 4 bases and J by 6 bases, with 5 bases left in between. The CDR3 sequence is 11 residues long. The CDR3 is CASSWFDTQYF. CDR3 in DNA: TGTGCCAGCAGCTGGTTTGATACGCAGTATTTT.

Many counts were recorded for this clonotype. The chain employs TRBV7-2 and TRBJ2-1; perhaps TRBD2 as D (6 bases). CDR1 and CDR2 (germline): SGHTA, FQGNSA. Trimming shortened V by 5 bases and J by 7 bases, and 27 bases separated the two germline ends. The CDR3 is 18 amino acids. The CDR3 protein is CASSLHPSYSEAGNEQFF. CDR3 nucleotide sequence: TGTGCCAGCAGCCTCCATCCCAGCTATAGTGAGGCGGGAAATGAGCAGTTCTTC.